The 20 T cell receptor beta chains presented below share a single source sample, sequenced in a study of cytomegalovirus exposure and HLA in healthy donors. A multiplex PCR was run with 60 Vbeta primers and 13 Jbeta primers. Data came from immunoSEQ multiplex PCR; TCRdb stores just in-frame clones and leaves some out. The repertoire holds some 85,000 clones, around four fifths seen once, with roughly 1.5% in the top ten. The sample comprised PBMCs. These receptors were collected from a male donor in good health and CMV-seronegative.

The V gene is TRBV29-1, the J gene TRBJ1-2, with D perhaps matching TRBD1 (6 bases). Trimming removed 2 bases at V and 3 bases at J, with 10 bases between. CDR3 length equals 13 residues. Germline CDR1 is SQVTM and CDR2 is ANQGSEA. CDR3 sequence reads: CSVEKGVHYGYTF. CDR3 sequence (DNA): TGCAGCGTTGAAAAGGGGGTTCACTATGGCTACACCTTC.

The chain is built from TRBV7-9 and TRBJ2-3; 12 bases align to TRBD1. Germline lookup yields CDR1 SEHNR and CDR2 FQNEAQ (reference sequence). The CDR3 loop spans 15 amino acids. V shed 5 bases, J shed 3 bases, and the junction held 3 bases outside the gene matches. CDR3 residues: CASSQGQGATDTQYF. CDR3 DNA: TGTGCCAGCAGCCAGGGACAGGGGGCAACAGATACGCAGTATTTT.

The sample holds a few counts of this clone. The chain recombines TRBV7-2 with TRBJ1-2; TRBD1 might be the D (6 bases). Trimming pared 2 bases from V and 3 bases from J, leaving 19 bases between. The CDR3 runs to 17 residues. Germline loops: CDR1 SGHTA, CDR2 FQGNSA. CDR3 sequence (DNA): TGTGCCAGCAGCTTAAATGGGGAGGGACACCGCGACTATGGCTACACCTTC. This codes for CASSLNGEGHRDYGYTF.

In the case of this clone: One end of the junction does not line up with germline, which may come from a read error. V and J are TRBV7-9 and TRBJ2-1, with TRBD2 identical over 13 bases. This CDR3 region has 16 residues. CDR1 is SEHNR and CDR2 is FQNEAQ in the germline V gene (reference sequence). Here the CDR3 DNA reads TGTTCCAGCAGCTTGGCCGGGACTAGCGGGATCAATGAGCAGTTCTTC. Amino acids: CSSSLAGTSGINEQFF.

The gene calls are TRBV19 and TRBJ1-1; TRBD1 is a possible D gene (5 bases). The CDR3 spans 14 residues. Germline CDR1 reads LNHDA; CDR2 reads SQIVND (reference sequence). Between the trimmed V and J ends, which lost 4 bases and 4 bases, there was a span of 13 bases. The CDR3 DNA follows: TGTGCCAGTAGTAAGGGGCCCTGGGGCACTGAAGCTTTCTTT. Its translation: CASSKGPWGTEAFF.

V and J are TRBV7-8 and TRBJ2-5; 7 positions agree with TRBD2. Trimming took 0 bases from V and 4 from J; bases not matched to a gene: 8. CDR3 length: 16 amino acids. Per germline, CDR1 SGHVS and CDR2 FQNEAQ. The CDR3 coding sequence is TGTGCCAGCAGCTTAGCAGGTGCGGGGAGGGGAGAGACCCAGTACTTC. This encodes CASSLAGAGRGETQYF.

The chain recombines TRBV7-2 with TRBJ2-5; 12 bases map to TRBD2. V lost 5 bases, J lost 6 bases, and 10 bases stayed unmatched. There are 16 residues in the CDR3. Germline V gene data show CDR1 as SGHTA and CDR2 as FQGNSA. The CDR3 loop is CASSILAGGSYKTQYF. The CDR3 bases are TGTGCCAGCAGCATACTAGCGGGGGGTAGCTATAAGACCCAGTACTTC.

This chain joins TRBV30 and TRBJ2-1, with D possibly TRBD2 on 5 matching bases. The CDR3 spans 12 residues. The V gene's germline CDR1 is GTSNPN and CDR2 SVGIG (reference sequence). Trimming took off 3 bases at V and 9 bases at J, with 12 bases between the two ends. The CDR3: CAWRPAVAEQFF. CDR3 in DNA: TGTGCCTGGAGGCCAGCGGTTGCTGAGCAGTTCTTC.

This chain links TRBV29-1 with TRBJ2-5; 7 nucleotides line up with TRBD2. The germline CDR1 and CDR2 sequences are SQVTM and ANQGSEA. The J segment lost 5 bases and the V segment lost 4 bases, leaving 13 bases of the junction unmatched. This CDR3 spans 15 amino acids. In DNA, the CDR3 is TGCAGCGTTGGAAGCGGGACGGTACTGAGGGAGACCCAGTACTTC. Its translation: CSVGSGTVLRETQYF.

This chain links TRBV28 with TRBJ1-2; a weak D match, TRBD1 (5 bases). Trimming removed 7 bases from V and 0 bases from J, with 6 bases in between. The CDR3 extends over 12 amino acids. The germline V gene has CDR1 MDHEN and CDR2 SYDVKM. CDR3 coding DNA: TGTGCCAGCACGGGGGCTAACTATGGCTACACCTTC. It specifies CASTGANYGYTF.

The chain employs TRBV7-8 and TRBJ2-1; D is unresolved. The V end was cut by 3 bases, the J end by 8 bases, with 14 bases between. CDR1 and CDR2 (germline): SGHVS, FQNEAQ. CDR3 length equals 14 residues. CDR3 nucleotide sequence: TGTGCCAGCAGCTTTACGGAGTCCGGCGATGAGCAGTTCTTC. It is translated as CASSFTESGDEQFF.

This clone was counted a few times. This sequence joins TRBV2 and TRBJ1-1; D is possibly TRBD1 (6 bases). Germline V CDR1 and CDR2: SNHLY, FYNNEI. Trimming removed 4 bases from V and 0 bases from J, with 12 bases in between. The CDR3 totals 15 residues. The CDR3 region is CASSGNRALNTEAFF. The CDR3 bases are TGTGCCAGCAGTGGGAACAGGGCTCTGAACACTGAAGCTTTCTTT.

This clone appeared a few times. J is TRBJ1-6 and V is TRBV6-5; no firm D call. CDR3 length: 14 residues. Trimming cost V 10 bases and J 9 bases, with 19 bases left between them. Germline CDR1 MNHEY, CDR2 SVGAGI. The CDR3 here is CATKVAIEGSPLHF. CDR3 bases: TGTGCCACCAAGGTAGCCATAGAGGGTTCACCCCTCCACTTT.

This sequence joins TRBV28 and TRBJ1-1; TRBD1 matches at 8 bases. The CDR3 runs to 15 residues. V lost 6 bases and J lost 4; bases outside the gene matches: 10. Germline V gene sequence: CDR1 MDHEN, CDR2 SYDVKM. This chain's CDR3 is CASSQSQGGITEAFF. The CDR3 DNA follows: TGTGCCAGCAGCCAGTCACAGGGGGGTATCACTGAAGCTTTCTTT.

The chain uses TRBV28 and TRBJ2-5; maybe TRBD1 (6 bases). TRBJ2-7 matches the DNA end more closely, so the J call is doubtful. Germline CDR1 reads MDHEN; CDR2 reads SYDVKM. The CDR3 totals 14 residues. CDR3 sequence: CASSLFGTSYEQYF. In nucleotides, the CDR3 is TGTGCCAGCAGTTTATTTGGGACATCCTACGAGCAGTACTTC.

The chain combines TRBV4-3 with TRBJ2-1, with 7 nucleotides matching TRBD2. V gave up 2 bases and J gave up 8 bases; unmatched junction bases: 6. Germline assignment: CDR1 LGHNA and CDR2 YSLEER. CDR3 length equals 14 residues. The CDR3: CASSQIGTTDEQFF. As DNA, the CDR3 is TGCGCCAGCAGCCAAATCGGGACTACGGATGAGCAGTTCTTC.

In this sample, this clone turned up a few times. J is TRBJ2-6 and V is TRBV27; possibly TRBD1 for D (6 bases). The CDR3 extends over 14 amino acids. In germline, CDR1 is MNHEY, CDR2 SMNVEV (reference sequence). Trimming took off 5 bases at V and 2 bases at J, with 7 bases between the two ends. CDR3 region: CASSTGPGANVLTF. The CDR3 DNA follows: TGTGCCAGCAGTACAGGGCCTGGGGCCAACGTCCTGACTTTC.

The chain has TRBV19 and TRBJ1-5, with D unclear. Trimming cost V 3 bases and J 4 bases, with 10 bases left between them. The CDR3 contains 14 residues. Germline V gene lookup returns CDR1 LNHDA and CDR2 SQIVND (reference sequence). The CDR3 DNA follows: TGTGCCAGTAGTATGGCAGGATTAAATCAGCCCCAGCATTTT. It is translated as CASSMAGLNQPQHF.

The chain couples TRBV11-2 to TRBJ2-5; D may be TRBD1 (6 bases). Trimming left V 5 bases short and J 1 base short, with 20 bases between. The CDR3 runs 17 residues. Germline CDR1 is SGHAT and CDR2 is FQNNGV. CDR3 protein: CASSLLGQLPVQETQYF. In DNA, the CDR3 is TGTGCCAGCAGCCTCCTCGGACAGTTGCCTGTCCAAGAGACCCAGTACTTC. Combining the CDR3 with reference TRBV11-2 and TRBJ2-5 gives the whole variable domain EAGVAQSPRYKIIEKRQSVAFWCNPISGHATLYWYQQILGQGPKLLIQFQNNGVVDDSQLPKDRFSAERLKGVDSTLKIQPAKLEDSAVYLCASSLLGQLPVQETQYFGPGTRLLVL.

As DNA, the CDR3 is TGCGCCAGCAGTGAATCGGACAGGGTTGGCTACAATGAGCAGTTCTTC. Protein: CASSESDRVGYNEQFF. The chain employs TRBV10-2 and TRBJ2-1; TRBD1 matches 8 bases. Per germline, CDR1 WSHSY and CDR2 SAAADI. CDR3 length equals 16 residues. The J segment lost 3 bases and the V segment lost 3 bases, leaving 7 bases of the junction unmatched.